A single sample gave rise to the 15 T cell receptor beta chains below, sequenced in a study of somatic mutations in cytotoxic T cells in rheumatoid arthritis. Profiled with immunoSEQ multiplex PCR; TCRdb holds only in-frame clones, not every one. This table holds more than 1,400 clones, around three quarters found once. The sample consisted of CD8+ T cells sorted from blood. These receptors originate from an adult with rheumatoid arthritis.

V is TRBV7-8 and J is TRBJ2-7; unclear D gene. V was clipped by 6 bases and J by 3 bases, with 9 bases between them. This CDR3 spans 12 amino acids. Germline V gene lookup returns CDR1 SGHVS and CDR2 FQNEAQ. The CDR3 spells CASRSAGYEQYF. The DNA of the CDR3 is TGTGCCAGCAGATCCGCCGGCTACGAGCAGTACTTC.

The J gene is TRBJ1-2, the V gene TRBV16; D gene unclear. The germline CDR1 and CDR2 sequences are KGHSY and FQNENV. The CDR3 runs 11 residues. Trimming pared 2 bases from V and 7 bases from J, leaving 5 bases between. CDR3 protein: CASSQVRGYTF. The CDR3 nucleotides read TGTGCCAGCAGCCAAGTCCGTGGCTACACCTTC. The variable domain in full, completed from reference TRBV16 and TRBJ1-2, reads GEEVAQTPKHLVRGEGQKAKLYCAPIKGHSYVFWYQQVLKNEFKFLISFQNENVFDETGMPKERFSAKCLPNSPCSLEIQATKLEDSAVYFCASSQVRGYTFGSGTRLTVV.

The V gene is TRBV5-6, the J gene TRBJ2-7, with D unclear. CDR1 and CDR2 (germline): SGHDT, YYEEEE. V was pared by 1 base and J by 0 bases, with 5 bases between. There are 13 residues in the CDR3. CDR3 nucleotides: TGTGCCAGCAGCTTGAGGGACTCCTACGAGCAGTACTTC. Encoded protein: CASSLRDSYEQYF.

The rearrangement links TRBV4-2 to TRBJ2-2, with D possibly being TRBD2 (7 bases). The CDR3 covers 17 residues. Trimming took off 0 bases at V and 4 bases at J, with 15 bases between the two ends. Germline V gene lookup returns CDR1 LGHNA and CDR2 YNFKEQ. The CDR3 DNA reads TGTGCCAGCAGCCAAGACCGGACGGGGGGCCTCACCGGGGAGCTGTTTTTT. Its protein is CASSQDRTGGLTGELFF.

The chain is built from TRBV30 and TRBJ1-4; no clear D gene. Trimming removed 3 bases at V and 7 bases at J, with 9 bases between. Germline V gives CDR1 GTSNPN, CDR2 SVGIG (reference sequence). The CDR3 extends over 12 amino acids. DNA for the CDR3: TGTGCCTGGAGCGGGGATAGTGAAAAACTGTTTTTT. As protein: CAWSGDSEKLFF.

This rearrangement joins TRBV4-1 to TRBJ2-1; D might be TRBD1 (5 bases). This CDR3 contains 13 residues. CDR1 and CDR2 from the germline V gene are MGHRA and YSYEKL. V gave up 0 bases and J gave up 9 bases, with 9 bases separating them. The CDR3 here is CASSQDQGLEQFF. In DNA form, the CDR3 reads TGCGCCAGCAGCCAAGATCAGGGCCTTGAGCAGTTCTTC.

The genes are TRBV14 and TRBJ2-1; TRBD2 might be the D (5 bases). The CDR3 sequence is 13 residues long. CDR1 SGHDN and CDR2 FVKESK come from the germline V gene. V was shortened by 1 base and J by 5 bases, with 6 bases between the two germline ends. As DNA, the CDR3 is TGTGCCAGCAGCCAAGGCGGGCACAATGAGCAGTTCTTC. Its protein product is CASSQGGHNEQFF.

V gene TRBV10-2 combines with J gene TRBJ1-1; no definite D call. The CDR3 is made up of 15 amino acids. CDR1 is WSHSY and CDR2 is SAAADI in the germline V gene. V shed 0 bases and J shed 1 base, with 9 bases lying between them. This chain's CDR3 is CASSESMEGNTEAFF. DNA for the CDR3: TGCGCCAGCAGTGAGTCGATGGAGGGGAACACTGAAGCTTTCTTT.

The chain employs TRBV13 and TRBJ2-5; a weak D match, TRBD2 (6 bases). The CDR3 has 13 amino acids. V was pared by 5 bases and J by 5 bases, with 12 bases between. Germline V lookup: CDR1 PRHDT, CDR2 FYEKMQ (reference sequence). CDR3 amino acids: CASSSGGDETQYF. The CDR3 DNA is TGTGCCAGCAGCAGTGGCGGGGACGAGACCCAGTACTTC. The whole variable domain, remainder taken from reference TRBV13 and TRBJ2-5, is AAGVIQSPRHLIKEKRETATLKCYPIPRHDTVYWYQQGPGQDPQFLISFYEKMQSDKGSIPDRFSAQQFSDYHSELNMSSLELGDSALYFCASSSGGDETQYFGPGTRLLVL.

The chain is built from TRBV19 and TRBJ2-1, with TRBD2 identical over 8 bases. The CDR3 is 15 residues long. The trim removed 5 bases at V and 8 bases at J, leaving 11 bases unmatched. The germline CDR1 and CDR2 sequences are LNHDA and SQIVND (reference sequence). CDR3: CASSFRLALTDEQFF. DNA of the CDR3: TGTGCCAGTAGTTTCCGACTAGCGCTGACGGATGAGCAGTTCTTC.

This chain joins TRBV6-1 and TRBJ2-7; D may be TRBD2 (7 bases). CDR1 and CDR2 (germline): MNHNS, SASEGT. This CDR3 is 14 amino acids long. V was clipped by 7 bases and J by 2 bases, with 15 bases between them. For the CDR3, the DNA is TGTGCCAGCACCCCAGAGGGGGGGACCTACGAGCAGTACTTC. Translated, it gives CASTPEGGTYEQYF.

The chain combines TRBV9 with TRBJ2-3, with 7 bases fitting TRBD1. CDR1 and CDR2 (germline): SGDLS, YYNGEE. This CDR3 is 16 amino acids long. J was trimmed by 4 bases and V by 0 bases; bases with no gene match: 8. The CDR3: CASSVEVGTGADTQYF. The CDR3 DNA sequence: TGTGCCAGCAGCGTAGAAGTAGGAACAGGGGCAGATACGCAGTATTTT.

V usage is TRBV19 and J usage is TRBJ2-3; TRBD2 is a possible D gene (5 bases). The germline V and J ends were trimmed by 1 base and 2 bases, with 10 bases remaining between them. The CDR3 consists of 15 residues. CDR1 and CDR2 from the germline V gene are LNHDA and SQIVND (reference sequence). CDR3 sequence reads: CASSIAGDNTDTQYF. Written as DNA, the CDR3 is TGTGCCAGTAGTATAGCCGGGGATAACACAGATACGCAGTATTTT.

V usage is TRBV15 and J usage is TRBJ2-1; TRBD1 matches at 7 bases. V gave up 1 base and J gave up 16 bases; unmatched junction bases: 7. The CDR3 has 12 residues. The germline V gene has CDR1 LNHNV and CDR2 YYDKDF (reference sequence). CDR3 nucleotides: TGTGCCACCAGCAGAGTGGCGACAGGGCTATTCTTC. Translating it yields CATSRVATGLFF.

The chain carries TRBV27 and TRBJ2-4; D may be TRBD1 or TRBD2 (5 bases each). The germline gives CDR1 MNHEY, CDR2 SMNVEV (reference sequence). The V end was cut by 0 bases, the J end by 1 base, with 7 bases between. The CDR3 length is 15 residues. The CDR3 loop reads CASSLSEGAKNIQYF. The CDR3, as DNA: TGTGCCAGCAGTTTATCAGAGGGGGCCAAAAACATTCAGTACTTC.